The clone carrying this T cell receptor (beta chain) was counted many times. Its antigen is not known. Trimming removed 4 bases at V and 6 bases at J, with 18 bases between. This CDR3 region has 15 residues. CDR1 and CDR2 (germline): SGHVS, FQNEAQ. TCRdb used MiXCR to reprocess the reads, holding one entry per CDR3 protein. The table lists fewer than 1,000,000 distinct CDR3 sequences, approximately 31% of them singletons. These data belong to a study of T cell repertoires in cytomegalovirus infection. The J gene is TRBJ1-1, the V gene TRBV7-8; D remains unclear. This specimen was cultured CD8+ T cells from PBMCs, taken from culture after CMV antigen stimulation. The sequence came from a human donor in good health (CMV status not recorded). Some clones in this sample may be carry-over from other donors' samples. CDR3 bases: TGTGCCAGCAGCTCCAGCGGGGTAATATCCGCTGAAGCTTTCTTT. Its translation is CASSSSGVISAEAFF.